These T cell receptor beta chains were read from a single sample in a study of blood T cell repertoires in COVID-19. The protocol was immunoSEQ multiplex PCR, while the TCRdb copy is restricted to in-frame clones and leaves out a portion. Of some 57,000 clones listed, 85% to 90% are singletons. The sequenced sample consisted of peripheral blood. These receptors were collected from a man in his 60s with active COVID-19. Each CDR3 is given with its conserved first and last residue. A D gene is named only where the DNA matches it firmly. Rows may omit the clone size; those that give it use once, few, many or a size class.

clone size	V gene	D gene	J gene	CDR3 DNA	CDR3 protein
NA	TRBV30	TRBD1	TRBJ1-6	TGTGCCTGGACCCCCCTGGGACAGGTATATTCACCCCTCCACTTT	CAWTPLGQVYSPLHF
NA	TRBV4-1	NA	TRBJ1-2	TGCGCCAGCAGCCAAGATCTCGTAGCAGGGAGGGTGAACTATGGCTACACCTTC	CASSQDLVAGRVNYGYTF
NA	TRBV10-2	NA	TRBJ1-5	TGCGCCAGCAGTGACAGGGGTAGGAATCAGCCCCAGCATTTT	CASSDRGRNQPQHF
NA	TRBV9	NA	TRBJ2-5	TGTGCCAGCAGCCCCTCAACTAGGGTACAAGAGACCCAGTACTTC	CASSPSTRVQETQYF
NA	TRBV5-4	NA	TRBJ1-1	TGTGCCAGCAGCTCACCAGTGAACACTGAAGCTTTCTTT	CASSSPVNTEAFF
NA	TRBV27	TRBD1	TRBJ2-2	TGTGCCAGCAGTAACCTGCGGACAGGGATGAACACCGGGGAGCTGTTTTTT	CASSNLRTGMNTGELFF
NA	TRBV30	NA	TRBJ1-5	TGTGCCTCCTACCGGGTTAGCAATCAGCCCCAGCATTTT	CASYRVSNQPQHF
NA	TRBV15	NA	TRBJ1-2	TGTGCCACCAGCAGAGATACGGTTTATGGCTACACCTTC	CATSRDTVYGYTF
NA	TRBV5-6	NA	TRBJ1-5	TGTGCCAGCAGCTTTTGGGGGACCGGGAGTCAGCCCCAGCATTTT	CASSFWGTGSQPQHF
NA	TRBV3-1/TRBV3-2	NA	TRBJ1-6	TGTGCCAGCAGCCAAGGTAGGGGAAATTCACCCCTCCACTTT	CASSQGRGNSPLHF
NA	TRBV12-3/TRBV12-4	TRBD1	TRBJ1-6	TGTGCCAGCAGCGGACAGGCGAATTCACCCCTCCACTTT	CASSGQANSPLHF
NA	TRBV28	NA	TRBJ1-6	TGTGCCAGCAGTTTATCGGCGGGAAGCTCCTATAATTCACCCCTCCACTTT	CASSLSAGSSYNSPLHF
NA	TRBV28	NA	TRBJ2-1	TGTGCCAGCAGTTTCCTCCAGGGGTCGTACAATGAGCAGTTCTTC	CASSFLQGSYNEQFF
NA	TRBV7-2	NA	TRBJ1-2	TGTGCCAGCAGCTTAGGCAGTTTCTATGGCTACACCTTC	CASSLGSFYGYTF
NA	TRBV6-5	TRBD2	TRBJ2-7	TGTGCCAGCAGTTACATTGGACTAGCCGCCGACGAGCAGTACTTC	CASSYIGLAADEQYF
NA	TRBV5-4	TRBD1	TRBJ1-1	TGTGCCAGCAGACCGGACAGGGGAAGGGCGGCTTTCTTT	CASRPDRGRAAFF
NA	TRBV11-2	NA	TRBJ1-2	TGTGCCAGCAGCACGGACGGGAACGGCTACACCTTC	CASSTDGNGYTF
NA	TRBV28	NA	TRBJ1-1	TGTGCCAGCAGACAGGGTTTGGGAGCTTTCTTT	CASRQGLGAFF
NA	TRBV15	NA	TRBJ2-7	TGTGCCACCAGCAGAGTCCTGGGCAGGGAATCCTACGAGCAGTACTTC	CATSRVLGRESYEQYF
NA	TRBV10-1	TRBD2	TRBJ2-7	TGCGCCAGCCGGTCGGGTCCCGGACTAGCGGAAATAAACTACGAGCAGTACTTC	CASRSGPGLAEINYEQYF
NA	TRBV29-1	TRBD2	TRBJ2-5	TGCAGCGTCAATCACCTCCTAGCGGGAGCCGGGGAGACCCAGTACTTC	CSVNHLLAGAGETQYF
NA	TRBV7-3	NA	TRBJ1-1	TGTGCCAGCAGCTTAATGGGAGCGTCAAACACTGAAGCTTTCTTT	CASSLMGASNTEAFF
NA	TRBV1	NA	TRBJ1-2	TGCACCAGCAGCCAAGATCTCCAGATACACAGGGATGGCTACACCTTC	CTSSQDLQIHRDGYTF
NA	TRBV19	NA	TRBJ2-1	TGTGCCAGCTCCAGGGATCGGTACAATGAGCAGTTCTTC	CASSRDRYNEQFF
once	TRBV6-4	TRBD2	TRBJ2-3	TGTGCCAGCAGTGACACTAGCGGGAATACGCAGTATTTT	CASSDTSGNTQYF
NA	TRBV2	TRBD1	TRBJ2-3	TGTGCCAGATCAACAGGGGGCGATAGGGGAGATACGCAGTATTTT	CARSTGGDRGDTQYF
NA	TRBV28	TRBD1	TRBJ1-2	TGTGCCAGCAGTTACGGGACAGGGGATGGCTACACCTTC	CASSYGTGDGYTF
NA	TRBV5-5	TRBD1	TRBJ1-2	TGTGCCAGCAGCCTTGACAGGGGCGACTATGGCTACACCTTC	CASSLDRGDYGYTF
NA	TRBV4-1	TRBD1	TRBJ2-7	TGCGCCAGCAGCCTCTCCGGGACAGGAGCCTACGAGCAGTACTTC	CASSLSGTGAYEQYF
NA	TRBV9	TRBD2	TRBJ2-3	TGTGCCAGCAGCACGGGGAGCGGCGGGAGGGTAACAGATACGCAGTATTTT	CASSTGSGGRVTDTQYF
NA	TRBV24-1	TRBD1	TRBJ2-7	TGTGCCACCAGTGATTTAGGGGACAGGGTGCAATACGAGCAGTACTTC	CATSDLGDRVQYEQYF
NA	TRBV6-5	TRBD1	TRBJ2-7	TGTGCCAGCAGTTACTCCGGACAGGACACCTACGAGCAGTACTTC	CASSYSGQDTYEQYF
NA	TRBV7-9	TRBD2	TRBJ2-1	TGTGCCAGCAGCTTAGCCGGGGGGGCCGTCTACAATGAGCAGTTCTTC	CASSLAGGAVYNEQFF
NA	TRBV24-1	TRBD1	TRBJ2-7	TGTGCCACCAGTGATTCCCGGGACAGGGTCTACGAGCAGTACTTC	CATSDSRDRVYEQYF
NA	TRBV27	NA	TRBJ2-7	TGTGCCAGCAGTACAGGGACCTACGAGCAGTACTTC	CASSTGTYEQYF
NA	TRBV18	NA	TRBJ1-1	TGTGCCACCCAAAAGACAGAACTGAACACTGAAGCTTTCTTT	CATQKTELNTEAFF
NA	TRBV5-4	NA	TRBJ1-1	TGTGCCAGCAGCCCCGGTACGTCCGGGACTGAAGCTTTCTTT	CASSPGTSGTEAFF
NA	TRBV4-1	TRBD1	TRBJ2-2	TGCGCCAGCAGCCGGGACAGGGTGGCCGGGGAGCTGTTTTTT	CASSRDRVAGELFF
NA	TRBV5-8	NA	TRBJ1-4	TGTGCCAGCAGCGACCCATATCGGACAGATGAAAAACTGTTTTTT	CASSDPYRTDEKLFF
NA	TRBV9	TRBD1	TRBJ2-3	TGTGCCAGCAGCGTAGAGGGACAGGGTACCACCACAGATACGCAGTATTTT	CASSVEGQGTTTDTQYF
NA	TRBV5-4	NA	TRBJ1-3	TGTGCCAGCAGCCCGTCGACAGGATACTCTGGAAACACCATATATTTT	CASSPSTGYSGNTIYF
NA	TRBV7-9	NA	TRBJ1-5	TGTGCCAGCAGCTCCGGCAATCAGCCCCAGCATTTT	CASSSGNQPQHF
NA	TRBV29-1	NA	TRBJ1-2	TGCAGCGTAGTTAGGGACAATTACTATGGCTACACCTTC	CSVVRDNYYGYTF
NA	TRBV4-1	TRBD1	TRBJ2-3	TGCGCCAGCAGCCAGGCGACCGGGACAGACACAGATACGCAGTATTTT	CASSQATGTDTDTQYF
few	TRBV24-1	NA	TRBJ1-5	TGTGCCACCAGTGAGGGACTTTTTAGGCCCCAGCATTTT	CATSEGLFRPQHF
NA	TRBV7-9	TRBD1	TRBJ1-2	TGTGCCAGCAGCTTAGCCCCCGGGACAGGGGATTATGGCTACACCTTC	CASSLAPGTGDYGYTF
NA	TRBV10-3	TRBD1	TRBJ2-1	TGTGCCATCAGTCACAGGGGGAATGAGCAGTTCTTC	CAISHRGNEQFF
NA	TRBV30	NA	TRBJ2-5	TGTGCCTGGAGTCCTAGCGAGACCCAGTACTTC	CAWSPSETQYF
NA	TRBV27	TRBD2	TRBJ2-3	TGTGCCGCACCGGGGGCGGGAGGGTGCAAGGGCACAGATACGCAGTATTTT	CAAPGAGGCKGTDTQYF
NA	TRBV27	NA	TRBJ2-1	TGTGCCAGCAGTTTGCCAGGAGGGGAGTTTATCAATGAGCAGTTCTTC	CASSLPGGEFINEQFF